The 21 T cell receptor beta chains in this list originate from one sample, sequenced in a study of preoperative IRX-2 immunotherapy in early breast cancer. Profiling relied on immunoSEQ multiplex PCR, and the TCRdb table lists in-frame clones only, not all of them. The sample shows around 62,000 clones, roughly 95% of them seen only once. Regarding treatment: preoperative locoregional IRX-2 cytokine immunotherapy. This material was collected from a patient treated with IRX-2 immunotherapy. Receptors originate from a human donor with breast cancer.

The V call is TRBV28, the J call TRBJ2-1; D possibly matches TRBD1 or TRBD2 (7 bases each). The CDR3 covers 17 residues. Germline V gives CDR1 MDHEN, CDR2 SYDVKM. Trimming left V 7 bases short and J 4 bases short, with 23 bases between. CDR3 DNA sequence: TGTGCCAGCACCCCACCGAGGGGGGGACAGAATTACAATGAGCAGTTCTTC. Its translation is CASTPPRGGQNYNEQFF.

V usage is TRBV11-3 and J usage is TRBJ2-1, with D perhaps given as TRBD1 or TRBD2 (6 bases each). This CDR3 contains 16 residues. V was clipped by 5 bases and J by 0 bases, with 14 bases between them. Per germline, CDR1 SGHNT and CDR2 YENEEA. CDR3 sequence (DNA): TGTGCCAGCAGCCTGGGGGCGGGACGCTCCTACAATGAGCAGTTCTTC. Translating it yields CASSLGAGRSYNEQFF.

The J gene is TRBJ1-4, the V gene TRBV30; the D gene is possibly TRBD1 (5 bases). The CDR3 runs 14 residues. V lost 0 bases and J 3 bases, leaving 8 bases between the germline ends. Germline loops: CDR1 GTSNPN, CDR2 SVGIG (reference sequence). CDR3 nucleotide sequence: TGTGCCTGGAGTGTTGGGACCTCTAATGAAAAACTGTTTTTT. This sequence encodes CAWSVGTSNEKLFF.

The chain recombines TRBV2 with TRBJ2-3; D is uncertain. The V end lost 6 bases, the J end lost 4 bases, and 14 bases lay between the germline ends. This CDR3 is built from 14 residues. The germline CDR1 and CDR2 sequences are SNHLY and FYNNEI. CDR3 sequence reads: CASRTGYSPDTQYF. The DNA of the CDR3 is TGTGCCAGCAGAACCGGGTATTCACCAGATACGCAGTATTTT. The full variable domain, rest sourced from reference TRBV2 and TRBJ2-3, is EPEVTQTPSHQVTQMGQEVILRCVPISNHLYFYWYRQILGQKVEFLVSFYNNEISEKSEIFDDQFSVERPDGSNFTLKIRSTKLEDSAMYFCASRTGYSPDTQYFGPGTRLTVL.

The rearrangement links TRBV5-6 to TRBJ2-2, with D unresolved. The CDR3 totals 16 residues. V lost 1 base, J lost 1 base, and 11 bases lay in between. CDR1 is SGHDT, CDR2 YYEEEE, per germline. The CDR3: CASSLYGPWNTGELFF. In DNA, the CDR3 is TGTGCCAGCAGCTTGTATGGGCCCTGGAACACCGGGGAGCTGTTTTTT.

The rearrangement joins TRBV7-9 to TRBJ2-7; D tentatively reads TRBD1 or TRBD2 (5 bases each). V gave up 1 base and J gave up 7 bases, with 17 bases separating them. CDR1 is SEHNR and CDR2 is FQNEAQ in the germline V gene (reference sequence). The CDR3 runs 15 residues. CDR3 residues: CASSLEPGPLGEQYF. DNA of the CDR3: TGTGCCAGCAGCTTAGAACCGGGACCCCTAGGGGAGCAGTACTTC.

The chain couples TRBV5-1 to TRBJ2-3, with D perhaps matching TRBD2 (6 bases). Germline V gene lookup returns CDR1 SGHRS and CDR2 YFSETQ. V was cut by 1 base and J by 0 bases, with 9 bases left in between. The CDR3 has 15 amino acids. The CDR3 DNA is TGCGCCAGCAGCTTGATACGGGAGAGCACAGATACGCAGTATTTT. Its translation is CASSLIRESTDTQYF.

The chain joins TRBV7-8 to TRBJ1-3; D not certain. This CDR3 contains 15 residues. Trimming cost V 1 base and J 2 bases, with 9 bases left between them. The germline V gene encodes CDR1 SGHVS and CDR2 FQNEAQ. The CDR3 region is CASSLGPGAGNTIYF. In DNA form, the CDR3 reads TGTGCCAGCAGCTTAGGTCCTGGGGCTGGAAACACCATATATTTT. The complete variable domain, with remaining parts taken from reference TRBV7-8 and TRBJ1-3, reads GAGVSQSPRYKVAKRGQDVALRCDPISGHVSLFWYQQALGQGPEFLTYFQNEAQLDKSGLPSDRFFAERPEGSVSTLKIQRTQQEDSAVYLCASSLGPGAGNTIYFGEGSWLTVV.

The V gene is TRBV28, the J gene TRBJ2-7; tentative D call: TRBD2 (6 bases). This CDR3 has 12 residues. The ends were cut back, 5 bases at V and 3 bases at J, with 8 bases in the middle. The germline V gene encodes CDR1 MDHEN and CDR2 SYDVKM. CDR3 in DNA: TGTGCCAGCAGTGTTAGCGGCTACGAGCAGTACTTC. Translating it yields CASSVSGYEQYF.

CDR3 nucleotide sequence: TGCGCCAGCAGCCAAGAAGCGGGGCGGGAGCAGTTCTTC. Its translation is CASSQEAGREQFF. The chain has TRBV4-1 and TRBJ2-1, with 7 bases aligning to TRBD2. The junction had 3 bases not matched to a gene; V was cut back by 0 bases and J by 10 bases. CDR3 size: 13 residues. Germline CDR1 is MGHRA and CDR2 is YSYEKL.

The V and J genes are TRBV28 and TRBJ2-3; perhaps TRBD1 as D (6 bases). The V end was cut by 7 bases, the J end by 0 bases, with 17 bases between. From germline, CDR1 is MDHEN and CDR2 SYDVKM. The length of the CDR3 is 16 residues. CDR3 region: CASTSPDRASTDTQYF. DNA for the CDR3: TGTGCCAGCACCAGCCCGGACAGAGCTAGCACAGATACGCAGTATTTT.

The CDR3 loop reads CASSLKGAGFVWEQYF. In DNA form, the CDR3 reads TGTGCCAGCAGCTTGAAAGGTGCGGGTTTTGTGTGGGAGCAGTACTTC. The J gene is TRBJ2-7, the V gene TRBV7-8, with a weak D call TRBD2 (5 bases). Per germline, CDR1 SGHVS and CDR2 FQNEAQ. Trimming pared 3 bases from V and 7 bases from J, leaving 22 bases between. CDR3 length equals 16 residues. Full variable domain (outside the CDR3, taken from reference TRBV7-8 and TRBJ2-7): GAGVSQSPRYKVAKRGQDVALRCDPISGHVSLFWYQQALGQGPEFLTYFQNEAQLDKSGLPSDRFFAERPEGSVSTLKIQRTQQEDSAVYLCASSLKGAGFVWEQYFGPGTRLTVT.

The V gene is TRBV7-9, the J gene TRBJ1-2; D is possibly TRBD1 (5 bases). V lost 0 bases to trimming and J lost 2 bases, with 13 bases between them. Germline V gene sequence: CDR1 SEHNR, CDR2 FQNEAQ (reference sequence). This CDR3 contains 16 residues. CDR3 loop: CASSLAGPPLNYGYTF. The CDR3 nucleotides are TGTGCCAGCAGCTTAGCGGGGCCCCCCCTCAACTATGGCTACACCTTC.

The V and J genes are TRBV5-1 and TRBJ2-2, with D possibly TRBD2 on 5 matching bases. The V end was cut by 0 bases, the J end by 5 bases, with 14 bases between. This CDR3 is 16 amino acids long. Germline CDR1 SGHRS, CDR2 YFSETQ. CDR3 sequence: CASSLGWLSGTGELFF. In nucleotides, the CDR3 is TGCGCCAGCAGCTTGGGTTGGCTTTCGGGGACCGGGGAGCTGTTTTTT.

The chain couples TRBV7-3 to TRBJ2-1, with 10 bases aligning to TRBD2. The CDR3 totals 19 residues. Unmatched junction bases numbered 18, after V lost 5 bases and J lost 5 bases. Looked up from germline, CDR1 is SGHTA and CDR2 is FQGTGA. CDR3 residues: CASSLYGMLLAGKDNEQFF. CDR3 DNA: TGTGCCAGCAGCCTTTATGGGATGTTACTAGCGGGGAAGGACAATGAGCAGTTCTTC.

The rearrangement links TRBV5-4 to TRBJ2-2, with D unresolved. Germline V gene lookup returns CDR1 SGHNT and CDR2 YYREEE (reference sequence). The CDR3 totals 16 residues. Trimming removed 2 bases at V and 4 bases at J, with 15 bases between. As DNA, the CDR3 is TGTGCCAGCAGCTTCTACACACATGGATCCACCGGGGAGCTGTTTTTT. Translating gives CASSFYTHGSTGELFF.

This clone has only a few counts. The rearrangement joins TRBV19 to TRBJ1-1; the D is unclear. Per germline, CDR1 LNHDA and CDR2 SQIVND (reference sequence). The V end lost 5 bases, the J end lost 1 base, and 8 bases lay between the germline ends. This CDR3 has 13 amino acids. As DNA, the CDR3 is TGTGCCAGTAGTCTCGGCAAGAACACTGAAGCTTTCTTT. Translation gives CASSLGKNTEAFF.

The chain links TRBV4-1 to TRBJ1-1; D may be TRBD1 (5 bases). The germline V gene has CDR1 MGHRA and CDR2 YSYEKL. CDR3 length: 13 residues. The V end was cut by 5 bases, the J end by 5 bases, with 12 bases between. In DNA, the CDR3 is TGCGCCAGCAGCGGAAACGAGGGGACTGAAGCTTTCTTT. It codes for CASSGNEGTEAFF.

The chain has TRBV27 and TRBJ1-6; tentatively, D is TRBD1 (5 bases). From germline, CDR1 is MNHEY and CDR2 SMNVEV (reference sequence). V gave up 3 bases and J gave up 6 bases, with 18 bases separating them. This CDR3 has 17 amino acids. CDR3 sequence: CASSFGRGEVGNSPLHF. The DNA for the CDR3 is TGTGCCAGCAGTTTTGGGAGGGGCGAGGTCGGTAATTCACCCCTCCACTTT.

CDR3 sequence reads: CARSFETSGGCMRKNIQYF. The CDR3 region has the DNA TGTGCCAGAAGCTTCGAGACTAGCGGGGGGTGTATGAGGAAAAACATTCAGTACTTC. The V and J genes are TRBV5-3 and TRBJ2-4; 13 bases map to TRBD2. TRBV5-3 is placed among ORFs of uncertain function. The CDR3 is 19 amino acids. The J segment lost 4 bases and the V segment lost 2 bases, leaving 12 bases of the junction unmatched.

The chain uses TRBV5-1 and TRBJ2-2; possible D gene TRBD1, 6 bases. The V gene's germline CDR1 is SGHRS and CDR2 YFSETQ. The V end lost 3 bases, the J end lost 5 bases, and 17 bases lay between the germline ends. This CDR3 spans 16 amino acids. DNA of the CDR3: TGCGCCAGCAGCTCGGGCACACAGGGTTTTACCGGGGAGCTGTTTTTT. It translates to CASSSGTQGFTGELFF.